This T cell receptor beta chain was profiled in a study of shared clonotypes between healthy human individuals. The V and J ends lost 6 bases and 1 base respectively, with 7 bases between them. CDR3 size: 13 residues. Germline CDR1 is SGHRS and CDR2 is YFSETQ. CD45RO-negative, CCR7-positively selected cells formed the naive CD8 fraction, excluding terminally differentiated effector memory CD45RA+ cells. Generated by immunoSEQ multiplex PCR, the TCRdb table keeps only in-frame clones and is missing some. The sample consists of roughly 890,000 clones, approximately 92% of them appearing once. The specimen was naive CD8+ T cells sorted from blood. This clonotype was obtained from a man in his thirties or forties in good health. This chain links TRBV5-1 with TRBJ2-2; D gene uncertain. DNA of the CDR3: TGCGCCAGCATTTCGGAGAACACCGGGGAGCTGTTTTTT. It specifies CASISENTGELFF.